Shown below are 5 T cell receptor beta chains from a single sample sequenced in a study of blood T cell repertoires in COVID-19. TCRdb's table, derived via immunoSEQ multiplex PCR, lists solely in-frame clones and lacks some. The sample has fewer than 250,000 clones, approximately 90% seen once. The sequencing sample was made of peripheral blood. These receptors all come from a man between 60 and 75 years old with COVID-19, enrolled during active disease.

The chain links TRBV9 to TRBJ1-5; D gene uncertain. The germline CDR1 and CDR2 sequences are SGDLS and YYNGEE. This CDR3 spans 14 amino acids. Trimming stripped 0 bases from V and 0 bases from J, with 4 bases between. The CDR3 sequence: CASSVGRSNQPQHF. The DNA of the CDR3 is TGTGCCAGCAGCGTAGGTCGTAGCAATCAGCCCCAGCATTTT.

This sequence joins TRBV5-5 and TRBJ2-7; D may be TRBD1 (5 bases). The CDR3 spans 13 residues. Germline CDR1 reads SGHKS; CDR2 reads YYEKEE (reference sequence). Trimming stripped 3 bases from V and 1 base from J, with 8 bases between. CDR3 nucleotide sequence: TGTGCCAGCAGCTCCAGGGCTTCCTACGAGCAGTACTTC. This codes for CASSSRASYEQYF.

In DNA, the CDR3 is TGCGCCAGCAGCCAAGATGGATCCAGGGACAGCAGGGGGGAACTGTTTTTT. This gives the protein CASSQDGSRDSRGELFF. The rearrangement links TRBV4-1 to TRBJ1-4, with 7 bases aligning to TRBD1. V lost 0 bases to trimming and J lost 12 bases; unmatched junction nucleotides: 16. The CDR3 sequence is 17 residues long. Germline loops: CDR1 MGHRA, CDR2 YSYEKL.

CDR3 sequence: CASSSSQRESDEQYF. In DNA, the CDR3 is TGTGCCAGCTCATCCTCACAGCGGGAGAGTGACGAGCAGTACTTC. The gene calls are TRBV18 and TRBJ2-7, with TRBD2 identical over 8 bases. Germline V gene sequence: CDR1 KGHSH, CDR2 LQKENI. This CDR3 has 15 amino acids. V lost 5 bases, J lost 5 bases, and 11 bases stayed unmatched. The whole variable domain, remainder taken from reference TRBV18 and TRBJ2-7, is NAGVMQNPRHLVRRRGQEARLRCSPMKGHSHVYWYRQLPEEGLKFMVYLQKENIIDESGMPKERFSAEFPKEGPSILRIQQVVRGDSAAYFCASSSSQRESDEQYFGPGTRLTVT.

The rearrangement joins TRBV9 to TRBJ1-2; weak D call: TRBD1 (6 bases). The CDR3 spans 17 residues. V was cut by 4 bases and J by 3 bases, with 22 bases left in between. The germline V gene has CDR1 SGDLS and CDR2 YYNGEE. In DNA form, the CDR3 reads TGTGCCAGCAGCCCCCGCCGGGAAACAGGGCTTGACTATGGCTACACCTTC. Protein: CASSPRRETGLDYGYTF.